The sequence of this T cell receptor delta chain was determined in a study of Vδ1+ human thymocytes listed by TCRdb under 2018. Looking at the study overall: mRNA-level TRG and TRD CDR3 repertoires of highly purified Vdelta1+ thymocytes from young children were characterised as a data resource. The multiplex-based CDR3 amplicon strategy had previously been validated against 5'RACE-based CDR3 amplicon generation methods.

This clone has only a few counts. It has no known antigen specificity. The record has no base qualities; no much larger clone is one base away. Results the study describes overall, beyond this receptor: Thymic TRG and TRD repertoires appeared highly polyclonal with Gaussian CDR3 length distributions, unlike oligoclonal peripheral blood repertoires. Because no clustering by age or sex was seen, donors were not stratified by age or sex in the analyses. Numerous TRG clonotypes were shared among donors (up to about 6.9x10^3), while TRD repertoires were essentially private (a maximum of about 100 shared). Despite high sort purity, about 22% of thymic TRD sequences were Vdelta2 (and few Vdelta3), unlike peripheral blood Vdelta1+ controls. Because unexpected Vdelta2 sequences could lead to misinterpretation of bulk repertoire data, the authors recommended using highly purified populations and validating at the single-cell level.

Thymic samples were depleted of alphabeta T cells, then CD3+ TCRVdelta1+ TCRVdelta2- thymocytes were FACS-sorted. The purity of the sorted Vdelta1+ thymocytes was between roughly 98% and 99.6%. The thymic specimens were obtained from 8 paediatric patients who were undergoing corrective cardiac surgery and ranged in age from roughly 5 days to 15 months. After the thymic tissue was dispersed, mononuclear cells were isolated using a Histopaque-1077 density gradient. The staining antibodies were anti-TCRVdelta1 clone TS8.2, anti-TCRVdelta2 clone B6, anti-CD3 clone HIT3a and anti-TCRalphabeta clone IP26. RNA was isolated using the RNeasy mini kit, and reverse transcription was performed with Superscript III. To generate the CDR3 amplicons, a multiplex PCR was run using pooled V-gene forward primers together with a constant-region reverse primer that carried Illumina adaptor overhangs. After gel purification, amplicons were indexed with Nextera index primers over around 8 extra PCR cycles and were then purified with AMPure XP beads. Sequencing of the libraries was done on an Illumina MiSeq using paired-end 250 bp reads, dual indexing and an approximately 21% PhiX spike-in. For the original study's pipeline: Reads were quality checked with FastQC, and TRG read pairs were merged with ea-utils fastq-join. IMGT/HighV-QUEST was used to annotate sequences, retaining only productive sequences with an unambiguous V-gene assignment, and each clonotype was defined by an identical CDR3 sequence. For downstream analysis, VDJtools 1.1.1, tcR 2.2.3, Treemap and vegan Shannon diversity in R 3.4.4 were used. Via CATT, TCRdb reprocessed the public reads, and rows with identical DNA were then joined. The V and J calls here are based on TCRdb, not the publication. The table for this sample lists about 25,000 delta-chain clones; under 8.5% of them were counted only once. 0.85% to 1% of the sample is in the top ten clones.

Here V drops 5 bases and J drops 0 bases, and the junction holds 19 bases not matched to any gene. The CDR3 runs 20 residues from the cysteine to the phenylalanine. Only the CDR3 DNA stays, 60 bases, in frame from base 1. CDR1 is given as TSWWSYY and CDR2 as QGS, both from the germline V gene. The sample taken for sequencing was Vdelta1+ gamma-delta thymocytes from the thymus. In the paper's terms, the cell subset or site label means: FACS-sorted CD3+ TCRalphabeta- TCRVdelta1+ TCRVdelta2- thymocytes. The receptor was isolated from a girl in the first two years of life who had congenital heart surgery. The sequence links TRDV1 to TRDJ1, with TRDD2 identical over 9 junction bases. The nucleotides read TGTGCTCTTGGGTCCCTTCCTACACAACTGGGCTTTTCGTACACCGATAAACTCATCTTT. Its coded protein is CALGSLPTQLGFSYTDKLIF.